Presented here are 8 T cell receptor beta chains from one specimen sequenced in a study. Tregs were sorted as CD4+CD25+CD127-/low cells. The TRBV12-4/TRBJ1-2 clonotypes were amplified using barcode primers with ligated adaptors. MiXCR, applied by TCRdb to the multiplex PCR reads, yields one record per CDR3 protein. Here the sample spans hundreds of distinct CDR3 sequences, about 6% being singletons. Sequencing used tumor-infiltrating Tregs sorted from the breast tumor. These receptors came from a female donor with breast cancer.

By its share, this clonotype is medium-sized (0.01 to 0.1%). This CDR3 is CASSLAGLYGYTF. As DNA, the CDR3 is TGTGCCAGCAGTTTAGCGGGGCTCTATGGCTACACCTTC. The V call is TRBV12-3 or TRBV12-4, the J call TRBJ1-2, with D tentatively TRBD1 (5 bases). V was shortened by 0 bases and J by 4 bases, with 6 bases between the two germline ends. CDR3 length equals 13 residues.

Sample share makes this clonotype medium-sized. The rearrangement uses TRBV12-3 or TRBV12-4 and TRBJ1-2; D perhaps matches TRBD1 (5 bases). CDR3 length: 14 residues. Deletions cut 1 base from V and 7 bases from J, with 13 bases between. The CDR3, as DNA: TGTGCCAGCAGTTTAGGACAGATCGCTACTGGCTACACCTTC. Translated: CASSLGQIATGYTF.

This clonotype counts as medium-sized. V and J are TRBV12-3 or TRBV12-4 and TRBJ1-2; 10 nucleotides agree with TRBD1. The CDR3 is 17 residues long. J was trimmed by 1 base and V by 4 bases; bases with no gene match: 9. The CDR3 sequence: CASSSLPGTGDNYGYTF. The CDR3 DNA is TGTGCCAGCAGTTCGCTGCCAGGGACAGGGGATAACTATGGCTACACCTTC.

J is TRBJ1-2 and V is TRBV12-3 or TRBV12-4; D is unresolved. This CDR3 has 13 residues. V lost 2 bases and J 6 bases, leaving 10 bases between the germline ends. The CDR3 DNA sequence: TGTGCCAGCAGTTTAAACGGAGCAAATGGCTACACCTTC. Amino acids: CASSLNGANGYTF.

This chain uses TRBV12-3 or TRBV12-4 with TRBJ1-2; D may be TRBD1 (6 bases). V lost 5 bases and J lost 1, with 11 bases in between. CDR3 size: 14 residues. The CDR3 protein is CASSRTALNYGYTF. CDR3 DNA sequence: TGTGCCAGCAGTAGGACAGCCCTTAACTATGGCTACACCTTC.

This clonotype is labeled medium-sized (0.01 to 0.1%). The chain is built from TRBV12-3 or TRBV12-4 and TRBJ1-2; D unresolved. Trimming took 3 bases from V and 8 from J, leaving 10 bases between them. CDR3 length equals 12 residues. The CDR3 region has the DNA TGTGCCAGCAGTTTCCCCGGGAGAGGCTACACCTTC. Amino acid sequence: CASSFPGRGYTF.

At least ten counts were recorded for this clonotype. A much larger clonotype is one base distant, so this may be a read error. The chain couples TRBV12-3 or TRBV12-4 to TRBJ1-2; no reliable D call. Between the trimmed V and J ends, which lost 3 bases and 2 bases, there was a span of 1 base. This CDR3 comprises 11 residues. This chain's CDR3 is CASSFNYGYTF. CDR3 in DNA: TGTGCCAGCAGTTTCAACTATGGCTACACCTTC.

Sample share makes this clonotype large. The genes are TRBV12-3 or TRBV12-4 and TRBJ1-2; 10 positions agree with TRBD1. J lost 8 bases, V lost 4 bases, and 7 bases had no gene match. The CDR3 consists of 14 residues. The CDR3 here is CASSSRDRGNGYTF. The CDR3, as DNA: TGTGCCAGCAGTTCCCGGGACAGGGGAAACGGCTACACCTTC.